The present T cell receptor (beta chain) was sequenced within a study of vaccination and CD4 T cells after COVID-19. Described treatment: approximately 10-day PBMC culture with coronavirus spike peptide pools or control peptides (ViraFEST assay). ViraFEST stimulated the growth of antigen-specific T cells using peptide pools and subsequently profiled their TCRs by sequencing. Positive tests by PCR, dated March to December 2020, predated US Alpha, Beta and Delta variants. PBMCs were cultured at fewer than 2.5 million per well with roughly 9.9 IU/ml IL-2 and around 10 ug/ml peptide pools. Cultured CD4+ T cell DNA underwent sequencing with the Oncomine TCR Beta short-read assay. Once CD4+ T cells had been cultured, genomic DNA was extracted from them. TCRdb re-called the PCR reads with MiXCR, one entry per CDR3 protein. The sample shows about 14,000 distinct CDR3 sequences, approximately 57% of them seen only once.

This clonotype was found a few times. Its matching antigen is unknown. CDR1 is MNHNS and CDR2 is SASEGT in the germline V gene. The CDR3 has 13 amino acids. V dropped 7 bases and J dropped 4 bases, with 11 bases sitting between them. Sequences were obtained from CD4+ T cells from blood, cultured in vitro. This chain connects TRBV6-1 to TRBJ1-3; no reliable D call. The TCR comes from a human donor who had recovered from COVID-19. CDR3 residues: CASISGSGNTIYF. The CDR3 DNA sequence: TGTGCCAGCATCAGTGGGTCGGGAAACACCATATATTTT.